Listed here are 30 T cell receptor beta chains from one sample, sequenced in a study of radiation and T cells in renal cell carcinoma. Time point here: blood 2 weeks post-SBRT. Treatment meaning: 15 Gy SBRT to primary tumor, nephrectomy 4 weeks later. Method: immunoSEQ multiplex PCR; TCRdb's copy keeps in-frame clones and lacks some. Among 120,000 or so clones listed, 70% to 90% were seen once. Sequences were derived from blood, sampled from a patient whose treatment included radiotherapy and nephrectomy. The receptors were sampled from a woman aged 60-70 years with renal cell carcinoma.

This chain connects TRBV5-4 to TRBJ2-1; TRBD2 might be the D (5 bases). Trimming took 0 bases from V and 9 from J, leaving 19 bases between them. Germline-derived CDR1 and CDR2 are SGHNT and YYREEE (reference sequence). CDR3 length: 16 residues. CDR3 in DNA: TGTGCCAGCAGCTTGGCCCTCCGGCCCCGGGATAGTGAGCAGTTCTTC. Protein sequence: CASSLALRPRDSEQFF. The full variable domain, rest sourced from reference TRBV5-4 and TRBJ2-1, is ETGVTQSPTHLIKTRGQQVTLRCSSQSGHNTVSWYQQALGQGPQFIFQYYREEENGRGNFPPRFSGLQFPNYSSELNVNALELDDSALYLCASSLALRPRDSEQFFGPGTRLTVL.

The genes are TRBV5-1 and TRBJ2-5; 8 positions agree with TRBD1. The CDR3 runs to 16 residues. V dropped 3 bases and J dropped 3; count of bases not matched to a gene: 10. The V gene's germline CDR1 is SGHRS and CDR2 YFSETQ. The CDR3, as DNA: TGCGCCAGCAGCTGGTCCCCAGGGGGCGGGGAAGAGACCCAGTACTTC. It codes for CASSWSPGGGEETQYF.

CDR3 region: CSARYDTQYF. For the CDR3, the DNA is TGCAGTGCTAGATATGATACGCAGTATTTT. The chain recombines TRBV20-1 with TRBJ2-3, with D uncertain. The germline V gene has CDR1 DFQATT and CDR2 SNEGSKA (reference sequence). V lost 2 bases and J 6 bases, leaving 3 bases between the germline ends. The CDR3 has 10 amino acids.

The rearrangement links TRBV7-2 to TRBJ1-1; 7 bases are shared with TRBD1. The CDR3 spans 16 residues. Germline values: CDR1 SGHTA, CDR2 FQGNSA. V was clipped by 2 bases and J by 9 bases; unmatched bases: 15. The CDR3 DNA follows: TGTGCCAGCAGCTTAACAGGGGCAGCCGGGGTTCTTAAAGCTTTCTTT. Translating gives CASSLTGAAGVLKAFF.

The chain recombines TRBV5-4 with TRBJ2-5; 8 nucleotides match TRBD2. The J segment lost 3 bases and the V segment lost 1 base, leaving 2 bases of the junction unmatched. CDR1 and CDR2 (germline): SGHNT, YYREEE (reference sequence). The CDR3 is made up of 14 amino acids. CDR3 residues: CASSLSGGKETQYF. CDR3 sequence (DNA): TGTGCCAGCAGCTTGAGCGGGGGAAAAGAGACCCAGTACTTC.

This clone was picked up one time. This chain joins TRBV28 and TRBJ2-1; possibly TRBD2 for D (7 bases). The CDR3 is made up of 15 amino acids. V was pared by 10 bases and J by 3 bases, with 19 bases between. Germline values: CDR1 MDHEN, CDR2 SYDVKM. CDR3 sequence (DNA): TGTGCCACCACTGGCGGGGGCGACTACTACAATGAGCAGTTCTTC. Encoded protein: CATTGGGDYYNEQFF.

The rearrangement joins TRBV10-2 to TRBJ2-6; 12 positions match TRBD2. This CDR3 comprises 18 residues. V lost 4 bases and J lost 0; bases outside the gene matches: 4. CDR1 and CDR2 (germline): WSHSY, SAAADI. CDR3 sequence reads: CASSARTSGDSGANVLTF. CDR3 DNA sequence: TGCGCCAGCAGTGCACGGACTAGCGGGGACTCTGGGGCCAACGTCCTGACTTTC.

The V and J genes are TRBV7-9 and TRBJ1-4, with D perhaps matching TRBD1 (5 bases). Germline CDR1 SEHNR, CDR2 FQNEAQ (reference sequence). The CDR3 has 18 amino acids. The V end lost 2 bases, the J end lost 0 bases, and 16 bases lay between the germline ends. As DNA, the CDR3 is TGTGCCAGCAGCTTAAGCAGGGTCCATTTAACAACTAATGAAAAACTGTTTTTT. Encoded protein: CASSLSRVHLTTNEKLFF. Complete variable domain (other parts from reference TRBV7-9 and TRBJ1-4): DTGVSQNPRHKITKRGQNVTFRCDPISEHNRLYWYRQTLGQGPEFLTYFQNEAQLEKSRLLSDRFSAERPKGSFSTLEIQRTEQGDSAMYLCASSLSRVHLTTNEKLFFGSGTQLSVL.

This chain joins TRBV6-5 and TRBJ2-1, with D perhaps given as TRBD1 or TRBD2 (5 bases each). CDR3 size: 13 residues. Per germline, CDR1 MNHEY and CDR2 SVGAGI. V was clipped by 11 bases and J by 4 bases, with 15 bases between them. CDR3 sequence: CAFGTSPYNEQFF. The CDR3 DNA is TGTGCCTTTGGGACCTCCCCGTACAATGAGCAGTTCTTC.

The chain combines TRBV18 with TRBJ2-7; 8 bases line up with TRBD1. The germline V gene encodes CDR1 KGHSH and CDR2 LQKENI. Germline trimming cut 2 bases from V and 5 bases from J; bases unmatched to any gene: 11. The CDR3 is 16 amino acids. This CDR3 reads CASSPGSGQGTHEQYF. In DNA form, the CDR3 reads TGTGCCAGCTCACCAGGCTCAGGACAGGGAACCCACGAGCAGTACTTC.

V is TRBV6-1 and J is TRBJ2-4; TRBD1 agrees at 8 bases. The CDR3 extends over 14 amino acids. Germline V gene sequence: CDR1 MNHNS, CDR2 SASEGT. The V and J ends lost 6 bases and 7 bases, in that order; junction bases with no gene match: 8. CDR3 protein: CASSEDRANNIQYF. The CDR3 nucleotides are TGTGCCAGCAGCGAGGACAGGGCGAATAACATTCAGTACTTC.

The gene calls are TRBV5-1 and TRBJ1-2; perhaps TRBD1 as D (5 bases). From germline, CDR1 is SGHRS and CDR2 YFSETQ. V was trimmed by 0 bases and J by 6 bases, leaving 12 bases between them. The CDR3 has 14 residues. The CDR3 DNA follows: TGCGCCAGCAGCTTGGGAGGGGACTACGATGGCTACACCTTC. Translated: CASSLGGDYDGYTF.

Many counts were recorded for this clone. The chain recombines TRBV18 with TRBJ1-1; D is ambiguous. The CDR3 length is 13 residues. The germline CDR1 and CDR2 sequences are KGHSH and LQKENI. The germline V and J ends were trimmed by 1 base and 2 bases, with 5 bases remaining between them. The DNA of the CDR3 is TGTGCCAGCTCACCACAGGTTAACACTGAAGCTTTCTTT. It codes for CASSPQVNTEAFF.

The chain joins TRBV6-1 to TRBJ2-7; 13 nucleotides match TRBD2. The length of the CDR3 is 15 residues. The junction had 1 base not matched to a gene; V was cut back by 2 bases and J by 3 bases. Germline CDR1 is MNHNS and CDR2 is SASEGT. The CDR3 DNA sequence: TGTGCCAGCAGTGAAAGGACTAGCGGGGGCTACGAGCAGTACTTC. Translating it yields CASSERTSGGYEQYF.

This sequence joins TRBV5-4 and TRBJ2-3; 7 nucleotides align to TRBD2. Germline-derived CDR1 and CDR2 are SGHNT and YYREEE (reference sequence). With V trimmed by 6 bases and J by 0 bases, 7 bases remained unmatched. CDR3 size: 15 residues. CDR3 sequence (DNA): TGTGCCAGCATCGATCCGGGGGGTAGCACAGATACGCAGTATTTT. Translated: CASIDPGGSTDTQYF.

This clone appeared a few times. Different DNA sequences within this sample yield the same CDR3. The CDR3 DNA reads as TGCGCCAGCAGCTTGGGAGGATACTACGAGCAGTACTTC. Translated: CASSLGGYYEQYF. This chain links TRBV5-1 with TRBJ2-7; D remains unclear. Germline V gene data show CDR1 as SGHRS and CDR2 as YFSETQ. Trimming left V 0 bases short and J 3 bases short, with 7 bases between. This CDR3 is built from 13 residues.

This chain links TRBV6-1 with TRBJ2-7, with D perhaps being TRBD1 or TRBD2 (5 bases each). Looked up from germline, CDR1 is MNHNS and CDR2 is SASEGT. The V and J ends lost 3 bases and 1 base respectively, with 19 bases between them. The length of the CDR3 is 17 residues. The CDR3 DNA is TGTGCCAGCAGTGATTCCCGGTGGGGGACGGGATCCTACGAGCAGTACTTC. This gives the protein CASSDSRWGTGSYEQYF.

The rearrangement joins TRBV19 to TRBJ2-7, with 7 positions matching TRBD2. CDR1 is LNHDA and CDR2 is SQIVND in the germline V gene (reference sequence). This CDR3 is built from 14 residues. V lost 5 bases to trimming and J lost 2 bases; unmatched junction nucleotides: 6. The chain's CDR3 is CASSDTRGAYEQYF. The DNA for the CDR3 is TGTGCCAGTAGTGATACCCGGGGGGCCTACGAGCAGTACTTC.

The CDR3: CASSPNRANTEAFF. For the CDR3, the DNA is TGTGCCAGCAGCCCCAACCGGGCTAACACTGAAGCTTTCTTT. The chain has TRBV5-4 and TRBJ1-1; D remains ambiguous. The CDR3 has 14 amino acids. V was cut by 4 bases and J by 2 bases, with 12 bases left in between. CDR1 is SGHNT, CDR2 YYREEE, per germline (reference sequence).

The chain links TRBV10-3 to TRBJ1-1, with TRBD1 as a possible D gene (6 bases). Germline CDR1 and CDR2: ENHRY and SYGVKD. This CDR3 has 15 amino acids. V was pared by 4 bases and J by 4 bases, with 16 bases between. For the CDR3, the DNA is TGTGCCATCAGTGGCGCAGGGAGGGGGGGCACTGAAGCTTTCTTT. The encoded protein is CAISGAGRGGTEAFF.

The rearrangement uses TRBV27 and TRBJ1-1, with 7 bases fitting TRBD1. The CDR3 covers 17 residues. From germline, CDR1 is MNHEY and CDR2 SMNVEV (reference sequence). Trimming cost V 5 bases and J 3 bases; bases outside gene matches: 15. The CDR3 region has the DNA TGTGCCAGCAGTGACTCCCGCCTCGGACAGGATGACACTGAAGCTTTCTTT. It yields the protein CASSDSRLGQDDTEAFF.

The chain employs TRBV19 and TRBJ1-4; no firm D call. V lost 5 bases to trimming and J lost 7 bases, with 8 bases between them. This CDR3 has 12 amino acids. Germline V lookup: CDR1 LNHDA, CDR2 SQIVND (reference sequence). This CDR3 is CASSLSTEKLFF. CDR3 DNA: TGTGCCAGTAGTCTCTCGACTGAAAAACTGTTTTTT.

V is TRBV28 and J is TRBJ1-5; TRBD1 might be the D (5 bases). The germline V and J ends were trimmed by 3 bases and 4 bases, with 22 bases remaining between them. The CDR3 consists of 18 residues. The V gene's germline CDR1 is MDHEN and CDR2 SYDVKM. The CDR3 reads CASSFPAGPSFGNQPQHF. CDR3 in DNA: TGTGCCAGCAGTTTTCCGGCAGGGCCCTCTTTTGGGAATCAGCCCCAGCATTTT.

The rearrangement joins TRBV29-1 to TRBJ2-6; D unresolved. Trimming shortened V by 4 bases and J by 0 bases, and 10 bases separated the two germline ends. This CDR3 is 15 amino acids long. From germline, CDR1 is SQVTM and CDR2 ANQGSEA. CDR3 bases: TGCAGCGTTGGCGCGGTGAGCTCTGGGGCCAACGTCCTGACTTTC. Translating gives CSVGAVSSGANVLTF.

In this sample, this clone turned up a few times. This chain joins TRBV2 and TRBJ2-3, with D unclear. The CDR3 sequence is 13 residues long. Between the trimmed V and J ends, which lost 8 bases and 0 bases, there was a span of 9 bases. The germline CDR1 and CDR2 sequences are SNHLY and FYNNEI. CDR3 residues: CASLRPSTDTQYF. The CDR3 DNA reads as TGTGCCAGCCTCCGACCCAGCACAGATACGCAGTATTTT. Full variable domain (rest looked up from reference TRBV2 and TRBJ2-3): EPEVTQTPSHQVTQMGQEVILRCVPISNHLYFYWYRQILGQKVEFLVSFYNNEISEKSEIFDDQFSVERPDGSNFTLKIRSTKLEDSAMYFCASLRPSTDTQYFGPGTRLTVL.

This clone was detected a few times. The chain recombines TRBV4-1 with TRBJ2-7; D gene uncertain. In germline, CDR1 is MGHRA, CDR2 YSYEKL. There are 12 residues in the CDR3. The germline V and J ends were trimmed by 4 bases and 7 bases, with 11 bases remaining between them. As DNA, the CDR3 is TGCGCCAGCAGCCTGATTACCGGGGAGCAGTACTTC. It encodes CASSLITGEQYF.

This clone was detected only a few times. The V and J genes are TRBV7-2 and TRBJ1-1; no definite D call. The V gene lost 2 bases and the J gene lost 5 bases, with 18 bases spanning the gap. This CDR3 contains 16 residues. Germline-derived CDR1 and CDR2 are SGHTA and FQGNSA. The CDR3: CASSLFPSGAWTEAFF. DNA for the CDR3: TGTGCCAGCAGCTTATTCCCCAGCGGTGCTTGGACTGAAGCTTTCTTT.

The rearrangement uses TRBV28 and TRBJ2-1, with D perhaps TRBD1 (7 bases). Germline CDR1 reads MDHEN; CDR2 reads SYDVKM. V shed 6 bases and J shed 3 bases, with 12 bases lying between them. CDR3 length: 14 amino acids. CDR3 sequence: CASSAGQSYNEQFF. As DNA, the CDR3 is TGTGCCAGCAGCGCGGGACAGAGCTACAATGAGCAGTTCTTC.

CDR3 region: CAIRGANNQPQHF. The CDR3 coding sequence is TGTGCCATCAGGGGGGCAAACAATCAGCCCCAGCATTTT. This chain connects TRBV10-3 to TRBJ1-5; D possibly corresponds to TRBD1 (6 bases). This CDR3 comprises 13 residues. CDR1 and CDR2 from the germline V gene are ENHRY and SYGVKD. The V and J ends lost 6 bases and 3 bases respectively, with 9 bases between them.

This chain links TRBV28 with TRBJ2-7, with 9 nucleotides matching TRBD1. CDR1 and CDR2 from the germline V gene are MDHEN and SYDVKM. CDR3 length: 16 amino acids. J was trimmed by 2 bases and V by 8 bases; bases with no gene match: 13. In DNA, the CDR3 is TGTGCCAGCGTACAGACAGGGGGGATAGGGACCTACGAGCAGTACTTC. Amino acid sequence: CASVQTGGIGTYEQYF.